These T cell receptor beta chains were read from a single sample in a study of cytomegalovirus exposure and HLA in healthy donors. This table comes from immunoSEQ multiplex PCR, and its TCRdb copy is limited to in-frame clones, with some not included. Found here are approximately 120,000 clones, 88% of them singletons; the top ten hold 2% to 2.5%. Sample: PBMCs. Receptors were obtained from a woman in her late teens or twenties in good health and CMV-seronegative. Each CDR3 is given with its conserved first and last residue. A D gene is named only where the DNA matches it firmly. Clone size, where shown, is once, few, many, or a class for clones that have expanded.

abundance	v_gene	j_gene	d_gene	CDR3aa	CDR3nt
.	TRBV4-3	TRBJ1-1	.	CASSLKMDIPNTEAFF	TGCGCCAGCAGCCTCAAGATGGACATACCGAACACTGAAGCTTTCTTT
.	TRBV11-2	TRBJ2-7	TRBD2	CASSLGSSSGSKYF	TGTGCCAGCAGCTTAGGATCGTCTAGCGGTTCGAAATACTTC
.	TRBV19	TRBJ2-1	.	CASSIGSYNEQFF	TGTGCCAGTAGTATAGGCAGCTACAATGAGCAGTTCTTC
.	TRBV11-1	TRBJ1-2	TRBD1	CASSTTDGTGLGYTF	TGTGCCAGCAGCACCACAGACGGGACAGGGCTCGGCTACACCTTC
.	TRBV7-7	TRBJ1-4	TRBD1	CASSTGQGVSEKLFF	TGTGCCAGCAGCACAGGACAGGGAGTGTCCGAAAAACTGTTTTTT
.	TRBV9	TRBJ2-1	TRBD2	CASSVGSGSFPNEQFF	TGTGCCAGCAGCGTAGGTAGCGGGAGCTTCCCCAATGAGCAGTTCTTC
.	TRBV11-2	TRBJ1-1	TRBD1	CASSLGSLGQANTEAFF	TGTGCCAGCAGCTTAGGAAGTTTGGGACAGGCGAACACTGAAGCTTTCTTT
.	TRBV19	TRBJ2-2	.	CASRPGTGTRRELFF	TGTGCCAGTAGGCCGGGGACAGGGACTAGGAGGGAGCTGTTTTTT
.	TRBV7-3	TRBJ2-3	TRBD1	CASSSSGQVTDTQYF	TGTGCCAGCAGCTCATCGGGACAGGTCACAGATACGCAGTATTTT
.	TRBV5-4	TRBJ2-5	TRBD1	CASSTDSGQGETQYF	TGTGCCAGCAGCACGGACTCGGGACAGGGTGAGACCCAGTACTTC
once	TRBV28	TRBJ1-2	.	CASSLPTGLMNGYTF	TGTGCCAGCAGTTTACCCACAGGGCTTATGAATGGCTACACCTTC
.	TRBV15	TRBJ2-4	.	CATEPGDKNIQYF	TGTGCCACGGAACCGGGGGACAAAAACATTCAGTACTTC
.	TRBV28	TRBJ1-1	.	CASRHQGLRTEAFF	TGTGCCAGCAGACACCAAGGTCTGAGGACTGAAGCTTTCTTT
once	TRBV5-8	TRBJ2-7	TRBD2	CASSLTSGMFYEQYF	TGTGCCAGCAGCTTGACTAGCGGGATGTTCTACGAGCAGTACTTC
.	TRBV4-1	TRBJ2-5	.	CASSQVGVGSQETQYF	TGCGCCAGCAGCCAAGTTGGAGTGGGTTCACAAGAGACCCAGTACTTC
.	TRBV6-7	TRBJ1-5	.	CASSFWGLRGDQPQHF	TGTGCCAGCAGTTTCTGGGGCCTCCGCGGGGATCAGCCCCAGCATTTT
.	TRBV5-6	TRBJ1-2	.	CASSLYDMGPREYTF	TGTGCCAGCAGCTTATACGACATGGGACCGCGGGAGTACACCTTC
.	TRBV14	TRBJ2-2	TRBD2	CASSPSTGTSGKFSGELFF	TGTGCCAGCAGCCCCTCCACCGGGACTAGCGGGAAGTTCTCCGGGGAGCTGTTTTTT
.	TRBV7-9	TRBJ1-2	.	CASSQTYSLYGYTF	TGTGCCAGCAGCCAAACTTACAGCCTCTATGGCTACACCTTC
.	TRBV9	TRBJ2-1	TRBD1	CASSGPGQAYNEQFF	TGTGCCAGCAGCGGACCGGGACAGGCATACAATGAGCAGTTCTTC
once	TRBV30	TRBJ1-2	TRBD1	CAWSVLGTGGFGYTF	TGTGCCTGGAGTGTACTTGGGACAGGGGGTTTCGGCTACACCTTC
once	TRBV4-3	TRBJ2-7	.	CASSQEDSPIRSYEQYF	TGCGCCAGCAGCCAGGAGGACAGCCCTATACGATCCTACGAGCAGTACTTC
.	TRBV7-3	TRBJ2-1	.	CASSLGLKSYNEQFF	TGTGCCAGCAGCTTAGGACTCAAGAGCTACAATGAGCAGTTCTTC
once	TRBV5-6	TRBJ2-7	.	CASSPRTAVLQQYF	TGTGCCAGCAGCCCCCGGACAGCGGTACTCCAGCAGTACTTC
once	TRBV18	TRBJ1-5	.	CASSSEGDQPQHF	TGTGCCAGCTCCTCGGAGGGAGATCAGCCCCAGCATTTT
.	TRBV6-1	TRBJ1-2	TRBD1	CASSEAPRGRSYGYTF	TGTGCCAGCAGTGAAGCGCCGAGGGGGCGAAGCTATGGCTACACCTTC
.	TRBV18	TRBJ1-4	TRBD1	CASSPGQTEKLFF	TGTGCCAGCTCGCCGGGACAGACTGAAAAACTGTTTTTT
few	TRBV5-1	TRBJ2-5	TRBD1	CASGGTGEETQYF	TGCGCCAGCGGGGGGACAGGGGAAGAGACCCAGTACTTC
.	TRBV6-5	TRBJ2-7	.	CASSYSIHRAYEQYF	TGTGCCAGCAGTTACTCGATTCACAGGGCCTACGAGCAGTACTTC
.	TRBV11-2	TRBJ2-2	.	CASSRRPGELFF	TGTGCCAGCAGCCGGAGACCCGGGGAGCTGTTTTTT
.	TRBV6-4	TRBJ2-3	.	CASSTSGTSTDTQYF	TGTGCCAGCAGTACCTCCGGGACTAGCACAGATACGCAGTATTTT
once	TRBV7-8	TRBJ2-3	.	CASSLRMVAGGNSQYF	TGTGCCAGCAGTCTCAGGATGGTAGCAGGAGGAAACTCGCAGTATTTT
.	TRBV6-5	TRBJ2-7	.	CASTRGADSSEQYF	TGTGCCAGCACCCGGGGGGCAGACTCCAGCGAGCAGTACTTC
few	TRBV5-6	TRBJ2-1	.	CASSLDWSDEQFF	TGTGCCAGCAGCTTGGACTGGAGCGATGAGCAGTTCTTC